One sample yielded the 7 T cell receptor beta chains listed below, sequenced in a study of neurological immune-mediated disorders. From the 5' RACE reads, TCRdb called clonotypes with MiXCR, one entry per CDR3 protein. The data show about 55,000 distinct CDR3 sequences, with 3.6% seen just once and 1.6% held by the top ten. Sequences were obtained from PBMCs. The receptors here all came from a man between 25 and 39 years old with multiple sclerosis.

This clonotype was counted at least ten times. The chain links TRBV6-6 to TRBJ2-2, with D tentatively TRBD1 (5 bases). V was cut by 5 bases and J by 5 bases, with 9 bases left in between. CDR3 length: 13 residues. Germline CDR1 MNHNY, CDR2 SVGAGI (reference sequence). This chain's CDR3 is CASSLRGTGELFF. For the CDR3, the DNA is TGTGCCAGCAGTCTAAGGGGAACCGGGGAGCTGTTTTTT.

The table lists this clonotype with many counts. This chain links TRBV20-1 with TRBJ2-1; 15 nucleotides line up with TRBD2. The CDR3 is made up of 17 amino acids. J lost 9 bases, V lost 5 bases, and 14 bases had no gene match. The germline V gene has CDR1 DFQATT and CDR2 SNEGSKA (reference sequence). The chain's CDR3 is CSASITGTSGGFGEQFF. The CDR3, as DNA: TGCAGTGCTTCGATAACCGGGACTAGCGGGGGGTTCGGTGAGCAGTTCTTC.

This clonotype came up many times. Here the CDR3 DNA reads TGTGCCAGCAGCTTGGGGGGAGGGGGCAATGAGCAGTTCTTC. Protein: CASSLGGGGNEQFF. The chain uses TRBV11-2 and TRBJ2-1, with D maybe TRBD2 (7 bases). CDR3 length equals 14 residues. The germline V gene has CDR1 SGHAT and CDR2 FQNNGV. V was clipped by 3 bases and J by 6 bases, with 12 bases between them.

In its sample, this clonotype was seen many times. This chain uses TRBV12-3 or TRBV12-4 with TRBJ2-5, with D perhaps TRBD2 (5 bases). The germline V and J ends were trimmed by 2 bases and 2 bases, with 9 bases remaining between them. The CDR3 covers 14 residues. DNA of the CDR3: TGTGCCAGCAGTTTAAGCCCGGGGCAAGAGACCCAGTACTTC. It translates to CASSLSPGQETQYF.

This clonotype was seen at least ten times. The chain joins TRBV20-1 to TRBJ2-1; 9 bases map to TRBD2. CDR3 size: 13 residues. The junction had 4 bases not matched to a gene; V was cut back by 6 bases and J by 4 bases. Germline loops: CDR1 DFQATT, CDR2 SNEGSKA (reference sequence). CDR3 in amino acids: CSAGGLAYNEQFF. The DNA of the CDR3 is TGCAGTGCGGGAGGACTAGCGTACAATGAGCAGTTCTTC.

This clonotype has at least ten counts. J is TRBJ2-3 and V is TRBV29-1; the D is unclear. V lost 3 bases and J lost 0, with 10 bases in between. CDR3 size: 14 residues. Germline CDR1 reads SQVTM; CDR2 reads ANQGSEA. This chain's CDR3 is CSVEGGYSTDTQYF. The DNA of the CDR3 is TGCAGCGTTGAGGGCGGATATAGCACAGATACGCAGTATTTT.

The table lists this clonotype with many counts. This sequence joins TRBV12-3 or TRBV12-4 and TRBJ1-5, with D perhaps matching TRBD1 (6 bases). V was shortened by 5 bases and J by 4 bases, with 12 bases between the two germline ends. CDR3 length equals 14 residues. The DNA for the CDR3 is TGTGCCAGCAGTATAGGGGGTGAAAATCAGCCCCAGCATTTT. Its translation is CASSIGGENQPQHF.